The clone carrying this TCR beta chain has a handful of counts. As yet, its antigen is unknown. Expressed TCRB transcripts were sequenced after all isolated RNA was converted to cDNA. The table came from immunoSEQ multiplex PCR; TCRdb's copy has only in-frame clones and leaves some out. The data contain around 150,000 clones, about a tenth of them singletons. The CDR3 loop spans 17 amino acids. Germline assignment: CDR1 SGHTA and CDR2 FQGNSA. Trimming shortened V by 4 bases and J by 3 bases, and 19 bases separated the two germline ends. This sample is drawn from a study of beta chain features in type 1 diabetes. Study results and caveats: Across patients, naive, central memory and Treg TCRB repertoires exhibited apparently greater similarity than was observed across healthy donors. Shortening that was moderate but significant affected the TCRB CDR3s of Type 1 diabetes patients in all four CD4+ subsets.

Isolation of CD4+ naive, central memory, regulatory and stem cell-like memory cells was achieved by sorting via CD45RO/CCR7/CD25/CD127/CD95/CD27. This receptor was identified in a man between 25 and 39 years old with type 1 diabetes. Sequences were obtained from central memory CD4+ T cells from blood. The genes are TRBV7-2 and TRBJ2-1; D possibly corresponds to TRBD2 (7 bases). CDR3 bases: TGTGCCAGCAGCTCTTTTAGGACTAGGGGGGTCTACAATGAGCAGTTCTTC. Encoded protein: CASSSFRTRGVYNEQFF.